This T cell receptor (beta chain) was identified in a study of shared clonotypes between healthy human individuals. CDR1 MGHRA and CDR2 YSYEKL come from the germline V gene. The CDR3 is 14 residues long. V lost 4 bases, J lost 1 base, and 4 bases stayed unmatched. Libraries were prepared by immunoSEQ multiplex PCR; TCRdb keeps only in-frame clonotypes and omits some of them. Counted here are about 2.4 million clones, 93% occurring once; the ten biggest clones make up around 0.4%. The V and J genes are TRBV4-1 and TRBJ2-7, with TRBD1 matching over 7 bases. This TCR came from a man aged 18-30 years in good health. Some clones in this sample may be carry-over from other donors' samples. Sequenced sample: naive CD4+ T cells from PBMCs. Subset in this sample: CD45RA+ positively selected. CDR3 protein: CASSPLGQSYEQYF. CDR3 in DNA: TGCGCCAGCAGCCCATTGGGACAGTCCTACGAGCAGTACTTC.